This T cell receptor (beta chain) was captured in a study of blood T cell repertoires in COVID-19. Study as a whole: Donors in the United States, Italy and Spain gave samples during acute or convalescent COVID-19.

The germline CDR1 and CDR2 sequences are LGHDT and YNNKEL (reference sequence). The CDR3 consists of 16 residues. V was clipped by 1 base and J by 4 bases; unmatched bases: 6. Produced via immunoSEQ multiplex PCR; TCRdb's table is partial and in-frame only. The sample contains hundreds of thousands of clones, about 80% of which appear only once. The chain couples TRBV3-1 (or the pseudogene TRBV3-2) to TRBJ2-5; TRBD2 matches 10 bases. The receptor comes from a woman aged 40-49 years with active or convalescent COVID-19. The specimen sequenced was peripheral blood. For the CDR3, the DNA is TGTGCCAGCAGCCAAGTAGGAGCGGGAGGGCGAGAGACCCAGTACTTC. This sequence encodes CASSQVGAGGRETQYF.